These 4 T cell receptor beta chains share one sample of origin, sequenced in a study of CD8 T cells in Susac syndrome. The authors reverse transcribed roughly 0.5 to 1 ug RNA with random hexamers. TCRdb passed the immunoSEQ multiplex PCR reads through MiXCR, listing each CDR3 protein once. The table has a few hundred thousand distinct CDR3 sequences, 70% to 90% seen once. Sequenced material: CD8+ T cells from PBMCs. The receptors were sampled from a human donor with multiple sclerosis.

This clonotype was seen a single time. In DNA, the CDR3 is TGTGCCAGCAGCTTCCAGGGGGACGGCTACACCTTC. It translates to CASSFQGDGYTF. The chain couples TRBV7-9 to TRBJ1-2; 7 bases fit TRBD1. Losses at the gene ends were 3 bases for V and 8 bases for J; bases not matched to a gene: 3. Germline V gene sequence: CDR1 SEHNR, CDR2 FQNEAQ (reference sequence). The CDR3 has 12 amino acids.

The chain links TRBV25-1 to TRBJ2-1; D unclear. Germline V gene data show CDR1 as MGHDK and CDR2 as SYGVNS. Trimming pared 10 bases from V and 0 bases from J, leaving 10 bases between. The CDR3 has 13 amino acids. Here the CDR3 reads CATARSSYNEQFF. The CDR3 DNA reads as TGTGCCACCGCCAGGAGCTCCTACAATGAGCAGTTCTTC. Full variable domain (missing parts from reference TRBV25-1 and TRBJ2-1): EADIYQTPRYLVIGTGKKITLECSQTMGHDKMYWYQQDPGMELHLIHYSYGVNSTEKGDLSSESTVSRIRTEHFPLTLESARPSHTSQYLCATARSSYNEQFFGPGTRLTVL.

The genes are TRBV5-4 and TRBJ1-6, with D tentatively TRBD1 (5 bases). This CDR3 spans 15 amino acids. Germline lookup yields CDR1 SGHNT and CDR2 YYREEE (reference sequence). Trimming took off 3 bases at V and 7 bases at J, with 14 bases between the two ends. The CDR3 DNA sequence: TGTGCCAGCAGCTCAGGGCGTGGGGCGAATTCACCCCTCCACTTT. Residues: CASSSGRGANSPLHF.

DNA of the CDR3: TGTGCCTGGAGTGTAGGTCAACTAAGCAATCAGCCCCAGCATTTT. Translation: CAWSVGQLSNQPQHF. V and J are TRBV30 and TRBJ1-5; unclear D gene. Germline-derived CDR1 and CDR2 are GTSNPN and SVGIG (reference sequence). CDR3 size: 15 residues. Trimming removed 0 bases from V and 1 base from J, with 10 bases in between.